The 25 T cell receptor beta chains below come from one sample, sequenced in a study of cytomegalovirus exposure and HLA in healthy donors. PCR employed 60 Vbeta and 13 Jbeta primers. The table came from immunoSEQ multiplex PCR; TCRdb's copy has only in-frame clones and leaves some out. Its clone listing holds roughly 120,000 clones. Sequenced: PBMCs. These receptors were obtained from a man between 35 and 55 years old in good health and CMV-seronegative.

V and J are TRBV6-5 and TRBJ1-1; no clear D. The V and J ends lost 0 bases and 1 base respectively, with 6 bases between them. Looked up from germline, CDR1 is MNHEY and CDR2 is SVGAGI. The CDR3 runs to 14 residues. DNA for the CDR3: TGTGCCAGCAGTTACTCGACGGGGAACACTGAAGCTTTCTTT. This codes for CASSYSTGNTEAFF.

The rearrangement joins TRBV5-5 to TRBJ2-7; 9 bases line up with TRBD1. The CDR3 totals 15 residues. V lost 2 bases and J lost 7; bases outside the gene matches: 10. Germline CDR1 SGHKS, CDR2 YYEKEE (reference sequence). The CDR3 reads CASSFGTGNFGEQYF. The CDR3 DNA reads as TGTGCCAGCAGCTTTGGGACAGGGAATTTTGGAGAGCAGTACTTC.

The chain employs TRBV6-5 and TRBJ1-5, with a weak D call TRBD1 (6 bases). The germline V gene has CDR1 MNHEY and CDR2 SVGAGI. This CDR3 has 15 residues. The ends were cut back, 5 bases at V and 7 bases at J, with 18 bases in the middle. This chain's CDR3 is CASSAWAGAGQPQHF. The CDR3 nucleotides are TGTGCCAGCAGTGCCTGGGCAGGGGCCGGGCAGCCCCAGCATTTT.

This chain uses TRBV10-3 with TRBJ2-7, with 10 nucleotides matching TRBD2. CDR1 and CDR2 from the germline V gene are ENHRY and SYGVKD. CDR3 length equals 14 residues. With 6 bases clipped from V and 2 bases from J, the junction kept 4 bases outside the gene matches. DNA of the CDR3: TGTGCCATCAGCAGAGCGGGAGGGGCCTACGAGCAGTACTTC. Translation gives CAISRAGGAYEQYF.

This chain links TRBV5-1 with TRBJ2-3, with D maybe TRBD2 (6 bases). V was pared by 3 bases and J by 10 bases, with 12 bases between. The CDR3 is 12 amino acids. Germline V gene data show CDR1 as SGHRS and CDR2 as YFSETQ. Written as DNA, the CDR3 is TGCGCCAGCAGCTCGGGGGAGTTCGCGCAGTATTTT. It is translated as CASSSGEFAQYF.

This chain joins TRBV6-6 and TRBJ2-1; a possible D gene is TRBD2 (6 bases). V was clipped by 2 bases and J by 9 bases, with 20 bases between them. CDR1 MNHNY and CDR2 SVGAGI come from the germline V gene (reference sequence). The CDR3 loop spans 16 amino acids. CDR3 sequence (DNA): TGTGCCAGCAGTTACCGGCTAGCGCCCCTTCCCGGTGAGCAGTTCTTC. Protein sequence: CASSYRLAPLPGEQFF.

The rearrangement links TRBV6-1 to TRBJ1-2; 8 nucleotides match TRBD1. The CDR3 loop spans 15 amino acids. V lost 2 bases, J lost 9 bases, and 11 bases stayed unmatched. The germline gives CDR1 MNHNS, CDR2 SASEGT. The CDR3, as DNA: TGTGCCAGCAGTGAACGGTACAGGGGGGTGACGAGCTACACCTTC. Its translation: CASSERYRGVTSYTF.

The rearrangement joins TRBV2 to TRBJ2-1; tentatively, D is TRBD2 (6 bases). V was cut by 4 bases and J by 4 bases, with 17 bases left in between. Germline values: CDR1 SNHLY, CDR2 FYNNEI. The CDR3 consists of 16 residues. In nucleotides, the CDR3 is TGTGCCAGCAGTGCCAGAAGTCGTGGGGGGTACAATGAGCAGTTCTTC. This gives the protein CASSARSRGGYNEQFF.

The chain employs TRBV2 and TRBJ2-7, with 9 bases fitting TRBD1. The J segment lost 4 bases and the V segment lost 4 bases, leaving 5 bases of the junction unmatched. In germline, CDR1 is SNHLY, CDR2 FYNNEI. The CDR3 totals 14 residues. The CDR3: CASSGQGGNYEQYF. In nucleotides, the CDR3 is TGTGCCAGCAGTGGACAGGGGGGAAATTACGAGCAGTACTTC.

J is TRBJ2-7 and V is TRBV5-4; D perhaps matches TRBD1 (6 bases). V dropped 0 bases and J dropped 3 bases, with 7 bases sitting between them. The CDR3 runs to 13 residues. Germline CDR1 and CDR2: SGHNT and YYREEE (reference sequence). The CDR3: CASSLDRVYEQYF. As DNA, the CDR3 is TGTGCCAGCAGCTTGGACAGGGTCTACGAGCAGTACTTC.

The V gene is TRBV6-6, the J gene TRBJ1-1; a weak D match, TRBD1 (6 bases). The V end lost 2 bases, the J end lost 8 bases, and 15 bases lay between the germline ends. This CDR3 spans 14 amino acids. Germline V gene lookup returns CDR1 MNHNY and CDR2 SVGAGI (reference sequence). Here the CDR3 DNA reads TGTGCCAGCAGTTACCCCGTGAGGGACATAGAAGCTTTCTTT. Protein product: CASSYPVRDIEAFF.

The chain combines TRBV28 with TRBJ1-2; no clear D gene. CDR3 length equals 14 residues. With 6 bases removed from V and 2 bases from J, the gap between germline ends came to 13 bases. CDR1 is MDHEN and CDR2 is SYDVKM in the germline V gene. The CDR3 is CASSPSGSNYGYTF. For the CDR3, the DNA is TGTGCCAGCAGCCCTAGCGGATCAAACTATGGCTACACCTTC.

This rearrangement joins TRBV7-8 to TRBJ2-3, with 9 bases that match TRBD2. CDR3 size: 15 residues. J was trimmed by 2 bases and V by 6 bases; bases with no gene match: 6. Germline V lookup: CDR1 SGHVS, CDR2 FQNEAQ. CDR3 sequence: CASRRAGGNTDTQYF. CDR3 bases: TGTGCCAGCAGAAGAGCGGGAGGTAACACAGATACGCAGTATTTT.

CDR3 region: CASSARGQTYEQYF. For the CDR3, the DNA is TGTGCCAGCAGTGCCAGGGGGCAAACCTACGAGCAGTACTTC. This chain uses TRBV27 with TRBJ2-7, with 8 bases that match TRBD1. V was clipped by 5 bases and J by 2 bases; unmatched bases: 5. Germline values: CDR1 MNHEY, CDR2 SMNVEV (reference sequence). The CDR3 loop spans 14 amino acids.

The chain carries TRBV7-3 and TRBJ2-3, with D unresolved. Germline-derived CDR1 and CDR2 are SGHTA and FQGTGA. The V and J ends lost 2 bases and 6 bases respectively, with 9 bases between them. The CDR3 spans 13 residues. CDR3 protein: CASSLFLGDTQYF. The CDR3 DNA reads TGTGCCAGCAGCTTATTCCTCGGGGATACGCAGTATTTT.

The chain recombines TRBV2 with TRBJ2-3, with TRBD1 matching over 12 bases. Germline trimming cut 6 bases from V and 3 bases from J; bases unmatched to any gene: 10. CDR1 SNHLY and CDR2 FYNNEI come from the germline V gene. CDR3 length: 17 residues. The CDR3 loop reads CASRIWDRGLLTDTQYF. The CDR3 DNA reads TGTGCCAGCAGGATATGGGACAGGGGGCTATTGACAGATACGCAGTATTTT.

This chain connects TRBV11-1 to TRBJ2-2; D is undetermined. V lost 3 bases, J lost 3 bases, and 2 bases lay in between. The V gene's germline CDR1 is SGHAT and CDR2 FQDESV (reference sequence). CDR3 length: 12 residues. The CDR3 region is CASSFYTGELFF. Written as DNA, the CDR3 is TGTGCCAGCAGCTTCTACACCGGGGAGCTGTTTTTT.

The J gene is TRBJ1-2, the V gene TRBV5-6; D unresolved. The CDR3 runs to 13 residues. The V gene's germline CDR1 is SGHDT and CDR2 YYEEEE. The V end lost 0 bases, the J end lost 4 bases, and 7 bases lay between the germline ends. The CDR3 DNA follows: TGTGCCAGCAGCTTGGCAGGCATCTATGGCTACACCTTC. Protein product: CASSLAGIYGYTF.

V gene TRBV5-4 combines with J gene TRBJ2-1, with D possibly matching TRBD2 (5 bases). In germline, CDR1 is SGHNT, CDR2 YYREEE (reference sequence). The CDR3 is made up of 15 amino acids. Trimming took off 0 bases at V and 7 bases at J, with 14 bases between the two ends. The CDR3 here is CASSLGTGWRNEQFF. DNA for the CDR3: TGTGCCAGCAGCTTGGGAACCGGGTGGAGGAATGAGCAGTTCTTC.

This chain joins TRBV21-1 and TRBJ2-7; TRBD1, the table's D call, lacks a check against the DNA. TRBV21-1 is deemed a pseudogene. The CDR3 sequence is 15 residues long. CDR3 nucleotides: TGTGCCAGCGGACAATTGACCCGAGGATCCTACGAGCAGTACTTC. Translation: CASGQLTRGSYEQYF.

The chain recombines TRBV27 with TRBJ2-7; 7 bases map to TRBD2. The CDR3 length is 15 residues. Germline V gene lookup returns CDR1 MNHEY and CDR2 SMNVEV (reference sequence). V dropped 2 bases and J dropped 0; count of bases not matched to a gene: 4. The CDR3 DNA is TGTGCCAGCAGTTTAGGGGGAGGGAACTCCTACGAGCAGTACTTC. Amino acid sequence: CASSLGGGNSYEQYF.

The J gene is TRBJ2-6, the V gene TRBV27; D ambiguous. V was cut by 10 bases and J by 0 bases, with 13 bases left in between. The CDR3 sequence is 15 residues long. Germline V CDR1 and CDR2: MNHEY, SMNVEV (reference sequence). CDR3 sequence (DNA): TGTGCCACCCCGTATTCGGGCTCTGGGGCCAACGTCCTGACTTTC. It yields the protein CATPYSGSGANVLTF.

This CDR3 reads CSSYNGGDTEAFF. Here the CDR3 DNA reads TGCAGCTCCTATAACGGGGGAGACACTGAAGCTTTCTTT. The chain is built from TRBV29-1 and TRBJ1-1; perhaps TRBD1 as D (5 bases). The V and J ends lost 8 bases and 3 bases respectively, with 16 bases between them. CDR3 length: 13 amino acids. Germline CDR1 and CDR2: SQVTM and ANQGSEA.

CDR3 in DNA: TGTGCCAGCAGCTTTGGCGGGAGTGGAGGCTACGAGCAGTACTTC. This gives the protein CASSFGGSGGYEQYF. The rearrangement uses TRBV5-4 and TRBJ2-7; TRBD2 aligns across 7 bases. CDR1 is SGHNT and CDR2 is YYREEE in the germline V gene (reference sequence). This CDR3 has 15 residues. V dropped 2 bases and J dropped 3; count of bases not matched to a gene: 8.

The chain recombines TRBV2 with TRBJ2-1; weak D call: TRBD2 (6 bases). Germline CDR1 is SNHLY and CDR2 is FYNNEI. CDR3 length: 17 amino acids. Trimming shortened V by 3 bases and J by 4 bases, and 19 bases separated the two germline ends. The CDR3 sequence: CASSDRGRHPQYNEQFF. The CDR3 region has the DNA TGTGCCAGCAGTGATCGGGGGAGGCACCCCCAATACAATGAGCAGTTCTTC.